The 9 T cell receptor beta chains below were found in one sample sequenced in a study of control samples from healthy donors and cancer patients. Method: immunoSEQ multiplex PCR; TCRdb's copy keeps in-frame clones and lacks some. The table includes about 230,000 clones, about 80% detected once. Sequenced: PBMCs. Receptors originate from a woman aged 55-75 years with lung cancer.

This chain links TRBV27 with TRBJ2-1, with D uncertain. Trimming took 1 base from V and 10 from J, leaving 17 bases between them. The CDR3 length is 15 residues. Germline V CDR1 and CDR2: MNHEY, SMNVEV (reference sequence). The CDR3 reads CASSLFGIESGEQFF. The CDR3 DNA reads TGTGCCAGCAGTTTATTTGGGATCGAGTCTGGAGAGCAGTTCTTC.

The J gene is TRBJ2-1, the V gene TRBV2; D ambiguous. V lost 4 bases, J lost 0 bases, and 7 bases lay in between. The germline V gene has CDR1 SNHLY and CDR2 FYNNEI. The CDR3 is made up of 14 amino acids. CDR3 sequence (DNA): TGTGCCAGCAGTGTGCAGCGCTCCTACAATGAGCAGTTCTTC. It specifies CASSVQRSYNEQFF.

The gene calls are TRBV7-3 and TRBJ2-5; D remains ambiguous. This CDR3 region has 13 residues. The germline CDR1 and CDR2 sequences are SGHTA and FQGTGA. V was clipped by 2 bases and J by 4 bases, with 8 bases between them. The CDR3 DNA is TGTGCCAGCAGCTTAGGGGTTTTAGAGACCCAGTACTTC. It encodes CASSLGVLETQYF.

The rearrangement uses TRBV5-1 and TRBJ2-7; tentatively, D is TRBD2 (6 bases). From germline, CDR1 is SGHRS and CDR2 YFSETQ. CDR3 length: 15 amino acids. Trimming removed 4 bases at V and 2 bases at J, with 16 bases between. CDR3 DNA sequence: TGCGCCAGCAGCCCCTCCGCGGGGAGCGCCTACGAGCAGTACTTC. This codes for CASSPSAGSAYEQYF.

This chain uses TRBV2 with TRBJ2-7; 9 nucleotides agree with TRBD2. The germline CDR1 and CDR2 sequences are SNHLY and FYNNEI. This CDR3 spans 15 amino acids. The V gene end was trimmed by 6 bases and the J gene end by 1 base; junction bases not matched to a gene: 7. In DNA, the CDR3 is TGTGCCAGCAGGCGGCTAGCGGGGCCTTCCTACGAGCAGTACTTC. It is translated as CASRRLAGPSYEQYF. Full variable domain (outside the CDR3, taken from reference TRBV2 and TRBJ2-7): EPEVTQTPSHQVTQMGQEVILRCVPISNHLYFYWYRQILGQKVEFLVSFYNNEISEKSEIFDDQFSVERPDGSNFTLKIRSTKLEDSAMYFCASRRLAGPSYEQYFGPGTRLTVT.

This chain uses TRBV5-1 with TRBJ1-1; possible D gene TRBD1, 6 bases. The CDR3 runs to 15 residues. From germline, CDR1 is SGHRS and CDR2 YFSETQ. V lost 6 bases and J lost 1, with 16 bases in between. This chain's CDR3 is CASKGSGAGNTEAFF. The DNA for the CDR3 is TGCGCCAGCAAGGGCTCAGGGGCCGGGAACACTGAAGCTTTCTTT.

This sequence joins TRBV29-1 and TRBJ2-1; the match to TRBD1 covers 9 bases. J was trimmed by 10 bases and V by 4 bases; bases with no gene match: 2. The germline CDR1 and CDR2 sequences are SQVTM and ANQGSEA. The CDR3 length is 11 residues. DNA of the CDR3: TGCAGCGTTGGGGACAGGGACGAGCAGTTCTTC. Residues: CSVGDRDEQFF.

CDR3 sequence (DNA): TGCGCCAGCAGCTTGGACAGGGGAGGGCAAGAGACCCAGTACTTC. Protein sequence: CASSLDRGGQETQYF. V is TRBV5-1 and J is TRBJ2-5; D is perhaps TRBD1 or TRBD2 (7 bases each). Germline loops: CDR1 SGHRS, CDR2 YFSETQ. This CDR3 spans 15 amino acids. Trimming pared 0 bases from V and 2 bases from J, leaving 11 bases between. The full variable domain, in which reference TRBV5-1 and TRBJ2-5 provide the parts outside the CDR3, is KAGVTQTPRYLIKTRGQQVTLSCSPISGHRSVSWYQQTPGQGLQFLFEYFSETQRNKGNFPGRFSGRQFSNSRSEMNVSTLELGDSALYLCASSLDRGGQETQYFGPGTRLLVL.

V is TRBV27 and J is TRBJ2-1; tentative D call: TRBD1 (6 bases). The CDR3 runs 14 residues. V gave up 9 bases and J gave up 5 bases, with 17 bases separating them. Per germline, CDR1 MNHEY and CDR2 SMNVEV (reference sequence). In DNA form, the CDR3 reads TGTGCCAGTAAGAAACAGGGTAGGAACAATGAGCAGTTCTTC. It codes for CASKKQGRNNEQFF.